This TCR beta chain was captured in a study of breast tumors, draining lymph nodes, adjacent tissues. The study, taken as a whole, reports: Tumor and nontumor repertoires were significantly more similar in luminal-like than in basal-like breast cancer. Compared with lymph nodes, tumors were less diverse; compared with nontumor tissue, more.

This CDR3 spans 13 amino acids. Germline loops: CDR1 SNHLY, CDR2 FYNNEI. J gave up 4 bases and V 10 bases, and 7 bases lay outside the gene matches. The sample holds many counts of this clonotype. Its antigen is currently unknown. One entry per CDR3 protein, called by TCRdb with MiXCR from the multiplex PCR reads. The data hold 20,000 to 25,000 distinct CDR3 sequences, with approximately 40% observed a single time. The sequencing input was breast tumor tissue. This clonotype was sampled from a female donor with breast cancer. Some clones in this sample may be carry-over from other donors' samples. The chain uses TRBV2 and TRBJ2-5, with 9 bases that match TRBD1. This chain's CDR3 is CATRGTGRETQYF. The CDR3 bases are TGTGCCACGAGGGGGACAGGGAGAGAGACCCAGTACTTC.